A single sample is the source of the 16 T cell receptor beta chains below, sequenced in a study of cytomegalovirus exposure and HLA in healthy donors. The PCR employed 60 Vbeta primers together with 13 Jbeta primers. Libraries were prepared by immunoSEQ multiplex PCR; TCRdb keeps only in-frame clonotypes and omits some of them. The profile shows around 130,000 clones, over 8% of them singletons. The sequenced sample consisted of PBMCs. These receptors came from a man aged 35 to 55 in good health and CMV-seronegative.

This clone was counted only a few times. The rearrangement joins TRBV7-8 to TRBJ1-6, with TRBD1 as a possible D gene (6 bases). Trimming removed 5 bases at V and 6 bases at J, with 14 bases between. This CDR3 contains 15 residues. The germline V gene encodes CDR1 SGHVS and CDR2 FQNEAQ. The CDR3 loop is CASSQTTRGNSPLHF. The CDR3 region has the DNA TGTGCCAGCAGCCAAACAACCAGGGGTAATTCACCCCTCCACTTT.

This rearrangement joins TRBV9 to TRBJ2-3, with D tentatively TRBD2 (5 bases). CDR3 length: 13 residues. Germline V CDR1 and CDR2: SGDLS, YYNGEE. V was pared by 4 bases and J by 5 bases, with 11 bases between. The CDR3, as DNA: TGTGCCAGCAGCCCAGACTATAAAGATACGCAGTATTTT. It encodes CASSPDYKDTQYF. The complete variable domain, with remaining parts taken from reference TRBV9 and TRBJ2-3, reads DSGVTQTPKHLITATGQRVTLRCSPRSGDLSVYWYQQSLDQGLQFLIQYYNGEERAKGNILERFSAQQFPDLHSELNLSSLELGDSALYFCASSPDYKDTQYFGPGTRLTVL.

This clone was counted between two and nine times. This chain links TRBV11-2 with TRBJ2-7; D might be TRBD2 (5 bases). The CDR3 is made up of 14 amino acids. Trimming took 4 bases from V and 2 from J, leaving 12 bases between them. Germline V gives CDR1 SGHAT, CDR2 FQNNGV. For the CDR3, the DNA is TGTGCCAGCAGCTGGGAGACACTTCCCTACGAGCAGTACTTC. Amino acid sequence: CASSWETLPYEQYF.

Points on this clone: Here the CDR3 omits its conserved ending phenylalanine or tryptophan, so a read error is the likely source. The chain uses TRBV5-4 and TRBJ1-1, with 9 bases matching TRBD1. The germline V gene has CDR1 SGHNT and CDR2 YYREEE (reference sequence). The CDR3 is 16 residues long. Germline trimming cut 4 bases from V and 5 bases from J; bases unmatched to any gene: 12. CDR3 DNA sequence: TGTGCCAGCAGCCCAAACATAGAGACAGGGGGAACTGAAGCTTTCTTG. Encoded protein: CASSPNIETGGTEAFL.

V usage is TRBV4-3 and J usage is TRBJ1-2; possibly TRBD1 for D (5 bases). The CDR3 contains 19 residues. V lost 4 bases and J 5 bases, leaving 29 bases between the germline ends. The V gene's germline CDR1 is LGHNA and CDR2 YSLEER. This CDR3 reads CASSLSRAGPSGDSYGYTF. The CDR3 nucleotides are TGCGCCAGCAGCCTAAGTAGGGCAGGGCCCTCCGGTGATTCGTATGGCTACACCTTC.

This clone was found a few times. V and J are TRBV5-4 and TRBJ1-2; TRBD1 is a possible D gene (5 bases). V was cut by 5 bases and J by 6 bases, with 11 bases left in between. The CDR3 is made up of 12 amino acids. Germline V gene data show CDR1 as SGHNT and CDR2 as YYREEE (reference sequence). CDR3 sequence reads: CASSQGGDGYTF. In nucleotides, the CDR3 is TGTGCCAGCAGTCAGGGCGGGGATGGCTACACCTTC.

The chain carries TRBV27 and TRBJ2-3, with 12 bases that match TRBD2. Trimming at V came to 6 bases and at J to 2 bases, leaving 3 bases not matched to a gene. CDR1 and CDR2 from the germline V gene are MNHEY and SMNVEV (reference sequence). The CDR3 covers 15 residues. The CDR3 protein is CASRPSGGVTDTQYF. The CDR3 DNA reads TGTGCCAGCAGACCTAGCGGGGGGGTCACAGATACGCAGTATTTT.

The CDR3 reads CASSETVTGGEGYTF. CDR3 nucleotides: TGTGCCAGCAGTGAAACCGTTACAGGGGGCGAGGGCTACACCTTC. The chain links TRBV2 to TRBJ1-2; TRBD1 agrees at 9 bases. Trimming at V came to 2 bases and at J to 8 bases, leaving 9 bases not matched to a gene. The germline V gene encodes CDR1 SNHLY and CDR2 FYNNEI. CDR3 length: 15 residues.

The chain employs TRBV29-1 and TRBJ1-2; 7 bases map to TRBD1. This CDR3 comprises 13 residues. Germline CDR1 reads SQVTM; CDR2 reads ANQGSEA. The trim removed 2 bases at V and 4 bases at J, leaving 4 bases unmatched. CDR3 loop: CSVEQGDGYGYTF. The CDR3 nucleotides are TGCAGCGTTGAACAGGGGGACGGCTATGGCTACACCTTC.

This clone came up a few times. This likely comes from a read error, as the CDR3 has no conserved phenylalanine or tryptophan at its end. It is unclear where the CDR3 begins or ends on the DNA, so no DNA is shown, and the CDR3 is as TCRdb lists it. This rearrangement joins TRBV4-1 to TRBJ1-2. The CDR3 extends over 13 residues, inclusive of both ends. Germline values: CDR1 MGHRA, CDR2 YSYEKL. The CDR3 loop reads CASSQDRGGGMDS.

This chain uses TRBV5-4 with TRBJ1-1, with 7 bases that match TRBD1. CDR3 length: 14 amino acids. The V segment lost 3 bases and the J segment 0 bases; nucleotides outside the gene matches: 2. Germline lookup yields CDR1 SGHNT and CDR2 YYREEE (reference sequence). In DNA form, the CDR3 reads TGTGCCAGCAGCTGGGGACAGTTGAACACTGAAGCTTTCTTT. Its protein is CASSWGQLNTEAFF.

This clone was seen only a few times. This chain's CDR3 is CASSQERDSETFF. The CDR3 coding sequence is TGTGCCAGCAGCCAAGAACGTGACAGCGAAACTTTCTTT. The rearrangement links TRBV4-2 to TRBJ1-1; D perhaps matches TRBD1 (5 bases). V was clipped by 0 bases and J by 12 bases, with 14 bases between them. Germline V lookup: CDR1 LGHNA, CDR2 YNFKEQ. The CDR3 loop spans 13 amino acids.

The genes are TRBV5-1 and TRBJ1-4; 7 bases are a match to TRBD1. Trimming removed 0 bases from V and 8 bases from J; junction bases left unmatched: 4. There are 14 residues in the CDR3. Germline-derived CDR1 and CDR2 are SGHRS and YFSETQ. The CDR3 coding sequence is TGCGCCAGCAGCTTGGAGGGGGCAAACGAAAAACTGTTTTTT. Translation: CASSLEGANEKLFF.

The sample holds a few counts of this clone. The chain has TRBV7-9 and TRBJ2-1; TRBD1 agrees at 8 bases. Unmatched junction bases numbered 11, after V lost 8 bases and J lost 8 bases. CDR1 and CDR2 (germline): SEHNR, FQNEAQ (reference sequence). The CDR3 is 14 residues long. CDR3 nucleotides: TGTGCCAGCCGCCGACAGGGGCCGCTGGATGAGCAGTTCTTC. Protein: CASRRQGPLDEQFF.

This clone was detected only a few times. This chain uses TRBV7-2 with TRBJ2-1; TRBD1 matches 10 bases. Germline V gene sequence: CDR1 SGHTA, CDR2 FQGNSA. This CDR3 contains 18 residues. V gave up 5 bases and J gave up 6 bases; unmatched junction bases: 16. CDR3 DNA: TGTGCCAGCAGCCCCCCACGAACCGGGACAGGGGTTATCAATGAGCAGTTCTTC. It specifies CASSPPRTGTGVINEQFF.

The chain uses TRBV6-6 and TRBJ1-2; weak D call: TRBD1 (5 bases). The CDR3 totals 13 residues. V shed 7 bases and J shed 4 bases, with 13 bases lying between them. Germline CDR1 is MNHNY and CDR2 is SVGAGI (reference sequence). The CDR3 loop reads CASTFDSLYGYTF. The CDR3 region has the DNA TGTGCCAGCACCTTCGACAGCCTCTATGGCTACACCTTC.